A selection of T cell receptor beta chains follows, all from one sample in a study of T cell responses to AZD1222 COVID-19 vaccine. Sequenced by immunoSEQ multiplex PCR; TCRdb stores in-frame clones only, minus some. The sample yields 180,000 or so clones, 90% to 95% seen once. The material was peripheral blood, obtained on day 0 of AZD1222 vaccination. The receptors were sampled from an adult in good health. CDR3s include the opening cysteine and the closing phenylalanine or tryptophan. The order of the fields is J gene, D gene, V gene, CDR3 length, clone size, CDR3 DNA, CDR3 protein. D genes are given only for firm matches. The size field is filled for only some rows; it gives once, few, many or a size class.

TRBJ1-4 TRBD1 TRBV27 16 once TGTGCCAGCAGTTATGGGCAGGGACAGCCGAATGAAAAACTGTTTTTT CASSYGQGQPNEKLFF
TRBJ1-5 . TRBV12-5 12 few TGTGCTAGTGGTTTGGACACCCAGCCCCAGCATTTT CASGLDTQPQHF
TRBJ1-2 . TRBV19 16 . TGTGCCAGTAGTATATCCAATCCGGGACCCAACTATGGCTACACCTTC CASSISNPGPNYGYTF
TRBJ2-2 . TRBV7-2 15 . TGTGCCAGCAGCCCCTTCGGGCGGGACGCCGGGGAGCTGTTTTTT CASSPFGRDAGELFF
TRBJ2-7 TRBD2 TRBV6-6 14 . TGTGCCAGCACCGGACTAGCGGGGAACTACGAGCAGTACTTC CASTGLAGNYEQYF
TRBJ2-1 . TRBV15 15 . TGTGCCACCAGCAGATCCGGGACCTACAACGGTGAGCAGTTCTTC CATSRSGTYNGEQFF
TRBJ1-2 TRBD1 TRBV7-8 15 . TGTGCCAGCAGCTTACTAGGACAGGGGGCTGATGGCTACACCTTC CASSLLGQGADGYTF
TRBJ1-5 TRBD1 TRBV5-4 20 . TGTGCCAGCAGCTTTAGCCCTGGGACAGGGGGCTTTAGGGGTAATCAGCCCCAGCATTTT CASSFSPGTGGFRGNQPQHF
TRBJ2-3 . TRBV6-5 14 . TGTGCCAGCAGTTATCAGCGGTCGCGCGATACGCAGTATTTT CASSYQRSRDTQYF
TRBJ1-1 TRBD1 TRBV7-9 15 . TGTGCCAGCAGCTCACCGGGACAGCTAAACACTGAAGCTTTCTTT CASSSPGQLNTEAFF
TRBJ1-1 . TRBV6-5 13 . TGTGCCAGCACTCTCCAGTGGGACACTGAAGCTTTCTTT CASTLQWDTEAFF